The rows below give T cell receptor beta chains drawn from one sample of a study of cytomegalovirus exposure and HLA in healthy donors. TCRdb's table, derived via immunoSEQ multiplex PCR, lists solely in-frame clones and lacks some. The sample has about 130,000 clones, 78% seen once. Source material: PBMCs. The receptor source for this set is a man aged 30 to 45 in good health and CMV-seropositive. Both conserved end residues are part of each CDR3. The D gene is left open where the match is weak. Clone size appears in some rows only: once, few, many, or a class for an expanded clone.

>TRBJ2-5|NA|NA|TRBV7-9
TGTGCCAGCAGCCAAGGGAGGCCGGGGGAGACCCAGTACTTC
CASSQGRPGETQYF
>TRBJ2-7|NA|TRBD2|TRBV5-4
TGTGCCAGCAGCTTGGGCGGGGGCTCCTACGAGCAGTACTTC
CASSLGGGSYEQYF
>TRBJ2-1|NA|NA|TRBV5-1
TGCGCCAGCAGCTGGAGGACGTTGTACAATGAGCAGTTCTTC
CASSWRTLYNEQFF
>TRBJ2-3|NA|TRBD2|TRBV4-2
TGTGCCAGCAGCCATCAGACTAGCGGAGCCACAGATACGCAGTATTTT
CASSHQTSGATDTQYF
>TRBJ2-1|once|NA|TRBV5-1
TGCGCCAGCAGCTTGGCCCCAGCGGCCAATGAGCAGTTCTTC
CASSLAPAANEQFF
>TRBJ1-6|NA|NA|TRBV13
TGTGCCAGCAGCTTTTTCCGGGGGGGCCTCTATAATTCACCCCTCCACTTT
CASSFFRGGLYNSPLHF
>TRBJ2-3|NA|TRBD2|TRBV25-1
TGTGCCAGCAGTGCACGGACTAGCGGCACAGATACGCAGTATTTT
CASSARTSGTDTQYF
>TRBJ2-5|NA|NA|TRBV5-6
TGTGCCAGCAGCTTGAGCGGGCGAGAGACCCAGTACTTC
CASSLSGRETQYF
>TRBJ2-7|few|TRBD2|TRBV28
TGTGCCAGCAGTCCGGGACTAGCTCGGCCCCGGCCTCGGGAGCAGTACTTC
CASSPGLARPRPREQYF
>TRBJ2-3|NA|TRBD2|TRBV7-2
TGTGCCAGCAGCTTAGTCCGGGAGGACCCCCGTACGCAGTATTTT
CASSLVREDPRTQYF
>TRBJ1-1|NA|TRBD1|TRBV10-3
TGTGCCATCAGTCAAATACAGGGGGCGAATCGAACTGAAGCTTTCTTT
CAISQIQGANRTEAFF
>TRBJ1-5|NA|NA|TRBV28
TGTGCCAGCAACTTTCCGAGGAGGGTAGGCAATCAGCCCCAGCATTTT
CASNFPRRVGNQPQHF
>TRBJ2-5|NA|TRBD2|TRBV9
TGTGCCAGCAGCGGACTAGCGGGAGTTAGGGAGACCCAGTACTTC
CASSGLAGVRETQYF
>TRBJ1-5|NA|NA|TRBV5-1
TGCGCCAGCAGCCCAGGGGACGCCCTTAGGCCCCAGCATTTT
CASSPGDALRPQHF
>TRBJ2-7|NA|NA|TRBV4-1
TGCGCCAGCAGCCAAGAACACCAGGACTTTCCGTTCTACGAGCAGTACTTC
CASSQEHQDFPFYEQYF
>TRBJ2-1|NA|TRBD1|TRBV13
TGTGCCAGCAGCTGGGGACAGGGCGGACCCTACAATGAGCAGTTCTTC
CASSWGQGGPYNEQFF
>TRBJ2-2|NA|TRBD1|TRBV2
TGTGCCAGCAGATACACAGGGGGCGGTGGCACCGGGGAGCTGTTTTTT
CASRYTGGGGTGELFF
>TRBJ2-7|NA|TRBD1|TRBV5-4
TGTGCCAGCAGCCCTGGACAGGGGTTCTCCTACGAGCAGTACTTC
CASSPGQGFSYEQYF
>TRBJ1-5|few|TRBD1|TRBV9
TGTGCCAGTTACCTCGTGGACAGGGCAAATCAGCCCCAGCATTTT
CASYLVDRANQPQHF
>TRBJ1-4|NA|NA|TRBV6-1
TGTGCCAGCAGTGTGGGGCAACTCGAAAAACTGTTTTTT
CASSVGQLEKLFF
>TRBJ2-5|NA|NA|TRBV4-1
TGCGCCAGCAGCTCCTTCGACAGGAGACAAGAGACCCAGTACTTC
CASSSFDRRQETQYF
>TRBJ2-5|NA|NA|TRBV5-1
TGCGCCAGCAGCTTGGGTGTCGGTAGCGGCCAAGAGACCCAGTACTTC
CASSLGVGSGQETQYF